Listed below are T cell receptor beta chains from one sample, sequenced in a study of T cell repertoires in cytomegalovirus infection. TCRdb reprocessed the reads via MiXCR and lists one record per CDR3 protein. The sample shows about 920,000 distinct CDR3 sequences, approximately 33% of them seen only once. Which antigens these TCRs recognize remains unknown. The input for sequencing was cultured CD8+ T cells from PBMCs, taken from culture after CMV antigen stimulation. The receptors shown here come from a human donor in good health (CMV status not recorded). Some clones in this sample may be carry-over from other donors' samples. CDR3s include the opening cysteine and the closing phenylalanine or tryptophan. A D gene is named only where the DNA matches it firmly. Some rows mark clone size as missing; the rest say once, few, many or name a class of expanded clone.

d_call: -; j_call: TRBJ1-5; v_call: TRBV27; clone_size: -; cdr3_nt: TGTGCCAGCAGTCCTTTGGGGGCGCGGAATCAGCCCCAGCATTTT; cdr3_aa: CASSPLGARNQPQHF
d_call: TRBD1; j_call: TRBJ1-5; v_call: TRBV3-1; clone_size: medium-sized; cdr3_nt: TGTGCCAGTAGTACAGGGGATAGCAATCAGCCCCAGCATTTT; cdr3_aa: CASSTGDSNQPQHF
d_call: -; j_call: TRBJ1-2; v_call: TRBV25-1; clone_size: -; cdr3_nt: TGTGCCAGCAGTGAAGGGGGGAAACCCCACTATGGCTACACCTTC; cdr3_aa: CASSEGGKPHYGYTF
d_call: TRBD2; j_call: TRBJ2-3; v_call: TRBV29-1; clone_size: -; cdr3_nt: TGCAGCGTGAGAGGTAGCGGGGGGGAGGCAGATACGCAGTATTTT; cdr3_aa: CSVRGSGGEADTQYF
d_call: -; j_call: TRBJ1-1; v_call: TRBV20-1; clone_size: -; cdr3_nt: TGCAGTGCAGTGCAAGATGAAGCTTTCTTT; cdr3_aa: CSAVQDEAFF
d_call: -; j_call: TRBJ2-7; v_call: TRBV4-1; clone_size: many; cdr3_nt: TGCGCCAGCAGCCAAGGACAGGCGACCTACGAGCAGTACTTC; cdr3_aa: CASSQGQATYEQYF
d_call: TRBD2; j_call: TRBJ2-3; v_call: TRBV7-2; clone_size: -; cdr3_nt: TGTGCCAGCAGCTTAAGCGGGGGCGGGGTAGATACGCAGTATTTT; cdr3_aa: CASSLSGGGVDTQYF
d_call: -; j_call: TRBJ2-1; v_call: TRBV28; clone_size: -; cdr3_nt: TGTGCCAGCGGGAAGGACAGCAATGAGCAGTTCTTC; cdr3_aa: CASGKDSNEQFF
d_call: -; j_call: TRBJ2-3; v_call: TRBV27; clone_size: -; cdr3_nt: TGTGCCAGCAGTCAAAGACTAGCAGATACGCAGTATTTT; cdr3_aa: CASSQRLADTQYF
d_call: -; j_call: TRBJ1-1; v_call: TRBV4-1; clone_size: few; cdr3_nt: TGCGCCAGCAGCCAACCCCAGGGTCCAGATATGAACACTGAAGCTTTCTTT; cdr3_aa: CASSQPQGPDMNTEAFF
d_call: -; j_call: TRBJ1-2; v_call: TRBV20-1; clone_size: few; cdr3_nt: TGCAGTGCTTGGAACCGAGGACAGCGTAGGGGTGGCTACACCTTC; cdr3_aa: CSAWNRGQRRGGYTF
d_call: TRBD2; j_call: TRBJ2-1; v_call: TRBV7-7; clone_size: many; cdr3_nt: TGTGCTAGCAGCTTTAGCGGGGGGCCCTTTGCGGAGCAGTTCTTC; cdr3_aa: CASSFSGGPFAEQFF
d_call: TRBD1; j_call: TRBJ1-1; v_call: TRBV9; clone_size: -; cdr3_nt: TGTGCCAGCAGCGTTGGACAGGACCACCGCACTGAAGCTTTCTTT; cdr3_aa: CASSVGQDHRTEAFF
d_call: -; j_call: TRBJ1-1; v_call: TRBV27; clone_size: -; cdr3_nt: TGTGCCAGCAGTTTCAGGTTCCGCCCGAACACTGAAGCTTTCTTT; cdr3_aa: CASSFRFRPNTEAFF
d_call: -; j_call: TRBJ1-3; v_call: TRBV15; clone_size: -; cdr3_nt: TGTGCCACCAGCAGAGACCGTAGCTCTGGAAACACCATATATTTT; cdr3_aa: CATSRDRSSGNTIYF
d_call: -; j_call: TRBJ1-5; v_call: TRBV27; clone_size: -; cdr3_nt: TGTGCCAGCAGCCAGATTAACAATCAGCCCCAGCATTTT; cdr3_aa: CASSQINNQPQHF
d_call: -; j_call: TRBJ1-5; v_call: TRBV4-1; clone_size: -; cdr3_nt: TGCGCCAGCAGCCAAGATCGAGATCAGCCCCAGCATTTT; cdr3_aa: CASSQDRDQPQHF
d_call: TRBD1; j_call: TRBJ1-1; v_call: TRBV5-1; clone_size: -; cdr3_nt: TGCGCCAGCAGCACTAGGGACAGTCCGAACACTGAAGCTTTCTTT; cdr3_aa: CASSTRDSPNTEAFF
d_call: -; j_call: TRBJ2-7; v_call: TRBV7-9; clone_size: few; cdr3_nt: TGTGCCAGCAGCGTTGGCAGGGCGGGCGAGCAGTACTTC; cdr3_aa: CASSVGRAGEQYF
d_call: -; j_call: TRBJ1-1; v_call: TRBV15; clone_size: once; cdr3_nt: TGTGCCACCAGCAGAGATACACCCATGAACACTGAAGCTTTCTTT; cdr3_aa: CATSRDTPMNTEAFF
d_call: -; j_call: TRBJ2-1; v_call: TRBV27; clone_size: few; cdr3_nt: TGTGCCAGCAAGAACGGCGGGGCATCCTACAATGAGCAGTTCTTC; cdr3_aa: CASKNGGASYNEQFF
d_call: TRBD2; j_call: TRBJ2-1; v_call: TRBV7-6; clone_size: -; cdr3_nt: TGTGCCAGCAGCTCTAGCGGGGGCCTGGGGGGGGGGCAGTTCTTC; cdr3_aa: CASSSSGGLGGGQFF
d_call: TRBD2; j_call: TRBJ2-2; v_call: TRBV28; clone_size: few; cdr3_nt: TGTGCCAGCAGTTTCCTTTTTAGCGGGGGGAACACCGGGGAGCTGTTTTTT; cdr3_aa: CASSFLFSGGNTGELFF